The rows below give T cell receptor beta chains drawn from one sample of a study of T cell repertoires in cytomegalovirus infection. TCRdb re-derived calls from the reads in MiXCR, one entry per CDR3 protein. Here the sample spans fewer than 650,000 distinct CDR3 sequences, just under 40% being singletons. These receptors' targets are unknown. The source was cultured PBMCs, collected from culture after CMV antigen stimulation. Every receptor here comes from a human donor in good health (CMV status not recorded). Some clones in this sample may be carry-over from other donors' samples. CDR3s include the opening cysteine and the closing phenylalanine or tryptophan. D genes are given only for firm matches. Some rows have no size entry. The others give once, few or many, or a class for an expanded clone.

V,D,J,size,CDR3,DNA
TRBV4-3,TRBD1,TRBJ1-6,-,CASSPKIPGTGGSPLHF,TGCGCCAGCAGCCCCAAGATCCCCGGGACAGGGGGCTCACCCCTCCACTTT
TRBV24-1,TRBD2,TRBJ2-3,-,CATSDLTSGERDTQYF,TGTGCCACCAGTGATTTGACTAGCGGCGAACGAGATACGCAGTATTTT
TRBV6-5,-,TRBJ1-2,few,CASNVGAGPYGYTF,TGTGCCAGCAACGTAGGGGCAGGACCTTATGGCTACACCTTC
TRBV10-2,TRBD1,TRBJ2-7,few,CASSEGQGRSDPYEQYF,TGCGCCAGCAGTGAGGGACAGGGGAGATCGGATCCCTACGAGCAGTACTTC
TRBV7-2,TRBD2,TRBJ2-7,-,CASSLGVTSLSYEQYF,TGTGCCAGCAGCTTGGGGGTGACTAGCCTCTCCTACGAGCAGTACTTC
TRBV7-2,-,TRBJ2-3,many,CASAPGGGTDTQYF,TGTGCCAGCGCCCCCGGAGGGGGCACAGATACGCAGTATTTT
TRBV7-2,-,TRBJ2-7,many,CASSFPLSYEQYF,TGTGCCAGCAGCTTCCCTCTAAGCTACGAGCAGTACTTC
TRBV6-6,-,TRBJ2-7,-,CASSYSQSQGRAYEQYF,TGTGCCAGCAGTTACTCGCAGTCACAGGGAAGAGCCTACGAGCAGTACTTC
TRBV20-1,-,TRBJ2-5,few,CSASAGLYQETQYF,TGCAGTGCTAGTGCGGGTTTGTACCAAGAGACCCAGTACTTC
TRBV10-2,-,TRBJ2-7,-,CASSEWRVQTEEQYF,TGCGCCAGCAGTGAGTGGCGGGTCCAAACGGAGGAGCAGTACTTC
TRBV28,-,TRBJ1-1,-,CASNLRGRVNTEAFF,TGTGCCAGCAACCTACGTGGCAGGGTGAACACTGAAGCTTTCTTT
TRBV12-3/TRBV12-4,-,TRBJ1-3,few,CASSSRQSSGNTIYF,TGTGCCAGCAGTTCGCGACAGAGCTCTGGAAACACCATATATTTT
TRBV7-2,TRBD1,TRBJ1-6,many,CASINDRESSYNSPLHF,TGTGCCAGCATCAACGACAGGGAGAGCTCCTATAATTCACCCCTCCACTTT
TRBV11-2,-,TRBJ2-3,-,CASSLGAGRVTDTQYF,TGTGCCAGCAGCTTAGGTGCGGGACGGGTCACAGATACGCAGTATTTT
TRBV27,TRBD1,TRBJ2-5,few,CASSPLTGRSETQYF,TGTGCCAGCAGTCCCCTGACAGGGCGGTCAGAGACCCAGTACTTC
TRBV12-3/TRBV12-4,-,TRBJ1-2,-,CASTTTVSNYGYTF,TGTGCCAGCACCACGACAGTATCTAACTATGGCTACACCTTC
TRBV6-5,-,TRBJ2-7,few,CASSYSGSGSYEQYF,TGTGCCAGCAGTTACTCGGGCAGTGGGTCCTACGAGCAGTACTTC
TRBV29-1,TRBD2,TRBJ2-3,-,CSVFGLAGGTDTQYF,TGCAGCGTTTTCGGACTAGCGGGAGGCACAGATACGCAGTATTTT
TRBV4-2,TRBD1,TRBJ2-3,-,CASSPRGTGTWNTQYF,TGTGCCAGCAGCCCACGAGGGACAGGAACATGGAATACGCAGTATTTT
TRBV29-1,TRBD1,TRBJ2-5,-,CSVDGPTGAQETQYF,TGCAGCGTTGATGGCCCCACAGGGGCCCAAGAGACCCAGTACTTC
TRBV7-8,-,TRBJ2-3,-,CASSGNGDTQYF,TGTGCCAGCAGCGGAAACGGGGATACGCAGTATTTT
TRBV7-2,-,TRBJ1-3,few,CASSSRTYGNTIYF,TGTGCCAGCAGCTCGAGGACGTACGGAAACACCATATATTTT
TRBV18,-,TRBJ1-1,-,CASSPPAGNTEAFF,TGTGCCAGCTCACCACCGGCAGGAAACACTGAAGCTTTCTTT
TRBV7-2,-,TRBJ1-5,many,CASSPLPRVGNQPQHF,TGTGCCAGCAGCCCCCTCCCCAGGGTGGGCAATCAGCCCCAGCATTTT
TRBV11-2,TRBD2,TRBJ2-5,-,CASSLVLAGGEETQYF,TGTGCCAGCAGCTTAGTCCTAGCGGGGGGGGAAGAGACCCAGTACTTC
TRBV5-1,TRBD2,TRBJ2-3,-,CASSQDSSLADTQYF,TGCGCCAGCAGCCAAGACAGTTCACTAGCGGATACGCAGTATTTT
TRBV4-2,-,TRBJ2-7,-,CASSQGGPPYEQYF,TGTGCCAGCAGCCAGGGGGGGCCCCCCTACGAGCAGTACTTC
TRBV27,TRBD2,TRBJ2-7,-,CASSPLGLAGGEQYF,TGTGCCAGCAGTCCCTTGGGGCTAGCGGGAGGCGAGCAGTACTTC
TRBV7-2,-,TRBJ1-5,few,CASSLEYGAQHF,TGTGCCAGCAGCTTAGAGTACGGTGCCCAGCATTTT
TRBV28,-,TRBJ1-5,-,CASSRDINQPQHF,TGTGCCAGCAGCCGCGACATAAATCAGCCCCAGCATTTT
TRBV6-1,TRBD2,TRBJ2-1,-,CASRQRGSGYNEQFF,TGTGCCAGCAGACAGCGCGGGAGCGGCTACAATGAGCAGTTCTTC
TRBV28,TRBD1,TRBJ1-5,-,CASRLDRGSNQPQHF,TGTGCCAGCAGACTGGACAGGGGAAGCAATCAGCCCCAGCATTTT
TRBV4-1,TRBD2,TRBJ2-3,few,CASSQVAGGGTDTQYF,TGCGCCAGCAGCCAAGTGGCTGGCGGGGGGACAGATACGCAGTATTTT
TRBV2,-,TRBJ2-5,-,CASSLQEYQETQYF,TGTGCCAGCAGTCTACAGGAGTACCAAGAGACCCAGTACTTC
TRBV7-2,TRBD2,TRBJ2-3,-,CASSLVGLANTDTQYF,TGTGCCAGCAGCTTAGTTGGACTAGCGAACACAGATACGCAGTATTTT
TRBV4-1,-,TRBJ1-3,-,CASSQSSPALSGNTIYF,TGCGCCAGCAGCCAATCATCCCCAGCGCTCTCTGGAAACACCATATATTTT
TRBV20-1,TRBD2,TRBJ2-1,-,CSARRETSGRGNEQFF,TGCAGTGCCCGAAGGGAGACTAGCGGGAGGGGAAATGAGCAGTTCTTC
TRBV11-2,TRBD2,TRBJ2-1,-,CASTRLAGDLGEQFF,TGTGCCAGCACCAGACTAGCGGGAGATCTTGGTGAGCAGTTCTTC
TRBV7-9,-,TRBJ1-1,few,CASSLAGGEEAFF,TGTGCCAGCAGCTTAGCGGGTGGGGAAGAAGCTTTCTTT
TRBV6-2/TRBV6-3,-,TRBJ2-1,-,CASSYSPANEQFF,TGTGCCAGCAGTTACTCGCCAGCTAATGAGCAGTTCTTC
TRBV4-1,-,TRBJ2-7,few,CASSQAPTGNYEQYF,TGCGCCAGCAGCCAAGCGCCTACAGGGAACTACGAGCAGTACTTC
TRBV4-1,-,TRBJ1-2,-,CASSQEEGIIGYTF,TGCGCCAGCAGCCAAGAGGAGGGAATTATCGGCTACACCTTC
TRBV7-2,TRBD1,TRBJ2-5,many,CASSRDRDQETQYF,TGTGCCAGCAGCCGGGACAGGGACCAAGAGACCCAGTACTTC
TRBV19,TRBD2,TRBJ2-7,-,CASSLLAGEVYEQYF,TGTGCCAGTAGTCTACTAGCGGGAGAGGTCTACGAGCAGTACTTC
TRBV12-3/TRBV12-4,TRBD2,TRBJ2-3,few,CASSQTSGTRNTQYF,TGTGCCAGCAGTCAGACTAGCGGGACCCGGAATACGCAGTATTTT
TRBV7-2,-,TRBJ2-1,-,CASSLGRGGPRSSYNEQFF,TGTGCCAGCAGCTTAGGTCGAGGGGGACCGCGGAGCTCCTACAATGAGCAGTTCTTC
TRBV7-2,-,TRBJ1-2,-,CASSRSRDGYTF,TGTGCCAGCAGCCGGAGCAGGGACGGCTACACCTTC
TRBV10-3,-,TRBJ2-3,-,CAISGGISSTDTQYF,TGTGCCATCAGTGGCGGGATTTCTAGCACAGATACGCAGTATTTT
TRBV12-3/TRBV12-4,-,TRBJ1-3,few,CASSPAAGGRNTIYF,TGTGCCAGCAGCCCAGCGGCAGGAGGGAGGAACACCATATATTTT
TRBV20-1,TRBD1,TRBJ1-1,-,CSARTGANTEAFF,TGCAGTGCTAGGACAGGGGCGAACACTGAAGCTTTCTTT
TRBV27,-,TRBJ1-1,-,CASSSTAAPMNTEAFF,TGTGCCAGCAGTTCCACAGCGGCCCCAATGAACACTGAAGCTTTCTTT
TRBV6-1,TRBD2,TRBJ2-7,-,CATDGTSGNGYEQYF,TGTGCCACCGACGGGACTAGCGGAAACGGGTACGAGCAGTACTTC
TRBV10-3,-,TRBJ1-5,-,CAISEFRGNQPQHF,TGTGCCATCAGTGAGTTTCGGGGCAATCAGCCCCAGCATTTT
TRBV28,-,TRBJ1-1,-,CASSFRGPYTEAFF,TGTGCCAGCAGTTTTCGGGGGCCCTACACTGAAGCTTTCTTT
TRBV7-9,TRBD2,TRBJ2-1,-,CASSLGGLAGANEQFF,TGTGCCAGCAGCTTAGGGGGACTAGCGGGAGCAAATGAGCAGTTCTTC
TRBV11-2,-,TRBJ1-5,few,CASSLNLNQPQHF,TGTGCCAGCAGTCTCAACCTCAATCAGCCCCAGCATTTT